This T cell receptor beta chain derives from a study of CXCR3-negative and CXCR3-positive naive CD8 T cells. At the level of the study: Each library held about 1.5 +/- 0.3 million TRB reads, approximately 140 million in total. Overall study results and limits: CXCR3-positive naive cells carried more hydrophobic TRB CDR3s than CXCR3-negative ones. Whereas both naive subsets had comparably high diversity, memory CD8+ cells had much lower diversity. TRBV-TRBJ usage was similar across naive CXCR3 subsets but distinct in memory cells. With CXCR3 expression partially decreased after cryopreservation, most assays relied on fresh PBMCs.

CDR1 is MNHEY and CDR2 is SVGAGI in the germline V gene. CDR3 length: 15 residues. The study made its TRB cDNA libraries by 5' RACE, adding UMI labels. TCRdb re-analyzed the 5' RACE reads; it lists each CDR3 protein once, without DNA. Here the sample table reports over 150,000 distinct CDR3 sequences. In regard to this clonotype: Its antigen remains unknown.

This rearrangement joins TRBV6-5 to TRBJ2-2; absent DNA, TCRdb's TRBD1 call cannot be checked. Material for sequencing was naive CXCR3+ CD8+ T cells from blood. Regarding subset: CD45RO-CCR7+CD27+CD95- naive CD8+ T cells expressing CXCR3 (TNR3+). The clonotype comes from a human donor in good health. Some clones in this sample may be carry-over from other donors' samples. The chain's CDR3 is CASSYSVRGAGELFF.